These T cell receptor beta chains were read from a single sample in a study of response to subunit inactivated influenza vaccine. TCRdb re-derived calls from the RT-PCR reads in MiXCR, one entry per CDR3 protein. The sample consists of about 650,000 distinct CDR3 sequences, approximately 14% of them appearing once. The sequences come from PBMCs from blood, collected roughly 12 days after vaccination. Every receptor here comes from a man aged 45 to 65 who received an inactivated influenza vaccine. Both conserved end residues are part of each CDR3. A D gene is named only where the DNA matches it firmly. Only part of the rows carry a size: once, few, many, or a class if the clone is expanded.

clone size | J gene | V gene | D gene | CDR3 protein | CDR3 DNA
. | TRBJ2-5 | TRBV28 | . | CASSLSVLPGQETQYF | TGTGCCAGCAGTTTATCGGTCCTACCCGGTCAAGAGACCCAGTACTTC
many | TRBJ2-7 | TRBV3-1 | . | CASSRVQGYEQYF | TGTGCCAGCAGCCGCGTACAGGGTTACGAGCAGTACTTC
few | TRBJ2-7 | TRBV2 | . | CASVRRGNYEQYF | TGTGCCAGCGTGCGACGGGGGAACTACGAGCAGTACTTC
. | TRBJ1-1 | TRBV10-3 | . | CAISESEGKAFF | TGTGCCATCAGTGAGTCGGAGGGGAAAGCTTTCTTT
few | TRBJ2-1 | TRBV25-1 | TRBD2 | CASSDRTSDFYNEQFF | TGTGCCAGCAGTGATAGGACTAGCGACTTTTACAATGAGCAGTTCTTC
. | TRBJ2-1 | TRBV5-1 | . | CASSPTSSHNEQFF | TGCGCCAGCAGCCCGACTAGTAGCCACAATGAGCAGTTCTTC
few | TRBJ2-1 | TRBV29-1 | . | CSVLELLGDTATFF | TGCAGCGTACTCGAACTCTTGGGGGATACAGCGACGTTCTTC
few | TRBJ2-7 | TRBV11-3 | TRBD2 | CASSLALGGNYEQYF | TGTGCCAGCAGCTTAGCCCTGGGGGGGAACTACGAGCAGTACTTC
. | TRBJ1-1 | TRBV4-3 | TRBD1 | CASSQETQGAAEAFF | TGCGCCAGCAGCCAAGAAACCCAGGGGGCTGCTGAAGCTTTCTTT
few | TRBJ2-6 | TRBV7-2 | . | CASSLVGGVSGANVLTF | TGTGCCAGCAGCTTAGTAGGGGGTGTCTCTGGGGCCAACGTCCTGACTTTC
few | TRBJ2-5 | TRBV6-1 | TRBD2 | CASSLSGGTQTQYF | TGTGCCAGCAGTCTTAGCGGGGGGACACAGACCCAGTACTTC
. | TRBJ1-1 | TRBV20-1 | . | CSAKARGGTEAFF | TGCAGTGCTAAGGCGAGGGGGGGCACTGAAGCTTTCTTT
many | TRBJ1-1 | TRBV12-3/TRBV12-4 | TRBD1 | CASSARGTGVTEAFF | TGTGCCAGCAGTGCCCGCGGGACAGGGGTCACTGAAGCTTTCTTT
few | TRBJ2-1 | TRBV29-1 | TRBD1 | CSVNSPGQAYNEQFF | TGCAGCGTCAACTCTCCGGGACAGGCTTACAATGAGCAGTTCTTC
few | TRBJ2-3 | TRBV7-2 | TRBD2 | CASSLPSLAGQYF | TGTGCCAGCAGCTTACCCTCACTAGCGGGGCAGTATTTT
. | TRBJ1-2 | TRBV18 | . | CASSPVTAADHGYTF | TGTGCCAGCTCACCGGTCACAGCAGCAGATCATGGCTACACCTTC
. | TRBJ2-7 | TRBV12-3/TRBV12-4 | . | CASSLERGWGEQYF | TGTGCCAGCAGTTTAGAGAGGGGATGGGGCGAGCAGTACTTC
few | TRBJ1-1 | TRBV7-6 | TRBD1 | CASSLEWDRYTEAFF | TGTGCCAGCAGCTTAGAATGGGACAGGTACACTGAAGCTTTCTTT
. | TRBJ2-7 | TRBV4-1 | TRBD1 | CASSQGQAFNEQYF | TGCGCCAGCAGCCAGGGACAGGCCTTTAACGAGCAGTACTTC
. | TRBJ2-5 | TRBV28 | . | CANSKRTGKYAETQYF | TGTGCCAACTCGAAACGAACAGGAAAGTATGCAGAGACCCAGTACTTC
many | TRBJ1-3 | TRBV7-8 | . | CASSPGTPASGNTIYF | TGTGCCAGCAGCCCAGGGACACCAGCGTCAGGAAACACCATATATTTT
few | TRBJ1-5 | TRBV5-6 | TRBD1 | CASSLALDRGQNQPQHF | TGTGCCAGCAGCTTGGCCCTTGACAGGGGGCAGAATCAGCCCCAGCATTTT
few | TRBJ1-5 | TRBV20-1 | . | CSASSGSGDQPQHF | TGCAGTGCTAGTTCGGGGTCGGGTGATCAGCCCCAGCATTTT
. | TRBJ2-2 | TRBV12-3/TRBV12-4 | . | CASIVGNTGELFF | TGTGCCAGCATTGTGGGGAACACCGGGGAGCTGTTTTTT
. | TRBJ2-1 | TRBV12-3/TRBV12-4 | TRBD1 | CASSFAGTGGIWNEQFF | TGTGCCAGCAGTTTCGCCGGGACAGGGGGAATATGGAATGAGCAGTTCTTC
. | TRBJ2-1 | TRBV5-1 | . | CASSRTENYNEQFF | TGCGCCAGCAGCCGGACGGAAAACTACAATGAGCAGTTCTTC
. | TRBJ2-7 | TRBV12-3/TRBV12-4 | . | CASSLAAKYEQYF | TGTGCCAGCAGTTTAGCAGCCAAGTACGAGCAGTACTTC
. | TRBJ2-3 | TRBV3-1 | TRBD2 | CASSQVAGGHYNTQYF | TGTGCCAGCAGCCAAGTAGCGGGGGGCCATTACAATACGCAGTATTTT
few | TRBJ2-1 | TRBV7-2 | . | CASSLLQLYNEQFF | TGTGCCAGCAGCTTACTACAGTTGTACAATGAGCAGTTCTTC
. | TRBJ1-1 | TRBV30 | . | CAWSLAGVAAFF | TGTGCCTGGAGTCTAGCAGGGGTCGCGGCTTTCTTT
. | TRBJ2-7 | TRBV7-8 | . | CASSPSVGLSSYEQYF | TGTGCCAGCAGCCCGAGTGTTGGTCTAAGCTCCTACGAGCAGTACTTC
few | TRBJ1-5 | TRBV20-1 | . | CSARDRVAQPQHF | TGCAGTGCTAGAGATCGGGTAGCTCAGCCCCAGCATTTT
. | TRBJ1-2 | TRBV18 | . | CASSPLDRNYGYTF | TGTGCCAGCTCACCCCTTGACAGGAACTATGGCTACACCTTC
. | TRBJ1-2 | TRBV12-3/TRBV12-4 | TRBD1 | CASSPQGALVGYTF | TGTGCCAGCAGTCCTCAGGGGGCTTTAGTTGGCTACACCTTC
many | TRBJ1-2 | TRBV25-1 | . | CASSGDGYTF | TGTGCCAGCAGTGGGGATGGCTACACCTTC
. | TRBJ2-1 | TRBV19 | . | CASSIPGLRNEQFF | TGTGCCAGTAGTATCCCGGGCCTCCGGAATGAGCAGTTCTTC
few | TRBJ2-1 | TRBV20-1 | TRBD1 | CSARGVPGQEYNEQFF | TGCAGTGCTAGAGGTGTCCCGGGACAGGAGTACAATGAGCAGTTCTTC
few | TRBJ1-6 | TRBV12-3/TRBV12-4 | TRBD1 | CASRKTGDGNSPLHF | TGTGCCAGCAGAAAGACAGGGGATGGGAATTCACCCCTCCACTTT
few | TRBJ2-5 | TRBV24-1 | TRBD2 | CATSDPGLGFAEIETQYF | TGTGCCACCAGTGACCCAGGACTAGGATTCGCCGAAATAGAGACCCAGTACTTC
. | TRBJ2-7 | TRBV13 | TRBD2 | CASSLLAGDTYEQYF | TGTGCCAGCAGCTTATTGGCGGGAGACACTTACGAGCAGTACTTC
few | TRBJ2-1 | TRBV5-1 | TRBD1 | CASKTGGAYSYEQFF | TGCGCCAGTAAGACAGGGGGCGCGTATAGCTATGAGCAGTTCTTC
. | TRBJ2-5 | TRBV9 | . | CASSAGEETQYF | TGTGCCAGCAGCGCAGGGGAAGAGACCCAGTACTTC
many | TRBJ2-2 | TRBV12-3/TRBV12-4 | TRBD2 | CASSLRDVLAGGFGAWNTGELFF | TGTGCCAGCAGTTTAAGGGACGTTCTAGCGGGAGGATTTGGGGCCTGGAACACCGGGGAGCTGTTTTTT
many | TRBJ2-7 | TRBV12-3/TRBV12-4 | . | CASSLVTGSEQYF | TGTGCCAGCAGTTTAGTTACAGGATCCGAGCAGTACTTC
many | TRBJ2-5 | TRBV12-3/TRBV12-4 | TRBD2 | CASSGLAGAETQYF | TGTGCCAGCAGTGGACTAGCGGGGGCGGAGACCCAGTACTTC
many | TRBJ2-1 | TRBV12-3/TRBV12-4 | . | CASGSRDTNEQFF | TGTGCCAGCGGATCCCGAGACACCAATGAGCAGTTCTTC
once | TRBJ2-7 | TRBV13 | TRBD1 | CASSLGDRVSYEQYF | TGTGCCAGCAGCTTAGGTGACAGGGTCTCATACGAGCAGTACTTC